Presented here are 11 T cell receptor beta chains from one specimen sequenced in a study of identical twins. Via MiXCR, TCRdb re-called the 5' RACE reads, giving one row per CDR3 protein. The sample consists of some 1,700,000 distinct CDR3 sequences, around 29% of them appearing once. Specimen: cord blood. The origin of the receptors is a newborn girl in good health.

The chain uses TRBV9 and TRBJ2-1; no clear D gene. From germline, CDR1 is SGDLS and CDR2 YYNGEE. Trimming pared 0 bases from V and 6 bases from J, leaving 13 bases between. The CDR3 extends over 15 amino acids. The CDR3 here is CASSVERHWTNEQFF. CDR3 sequence (DNA): TGTGCCAGCAGCGTAGAAAGGCACTGGACCAATGAGCAGTTCTTC.

This clonotype has only a few counts. This chain uses TRBV21-1 with TRBJ2-3; TRBD2, as called in the table, went unchecked against the DNA. TRBV21-1 is a recognized pseudogene. The CDR3 loop spans 16 amino acids. CDR3 loop: CASGGLAGPYTDTQYF. Here the CDR3 DNA reads TGTGCCAGCGGAGGACTAGCGGGGCCCTACACAGATACGCAGTATTTT.

There are a few counts of this clonotype. The chain is built from TRBV27 and TRBJ2-1; 12 bases fit TRBD2. This CDR3 comprises 17 residues. Germline values: CDR1 MNHEY, CDR2 SMNVEV (reference sequence). V shed 4 bases, J shed 4 bases, and the junction held 8 bases outside the gene matches. The chain's CDR3 is CASSSKLAGGPYNEQFF. The DNA for the CDR3 is TGTGCCAGCAGTTCAAAACTAGCGGGAGGCCCTTACAATGAGCAGTTCTTC.

A few counts support this clonotype. The rearrangement links TRBV10-3 to TRBJ2-1; D may correspond to TRBD1 or TRBD2 (5 bases each). V shed 6 bases and J shed 2 bases, with 14 bases lying between them. CDR1 is ENHRY and CDR2 is SYGVKD in the germline V gene. The CDR3 consists of 15 residues. The CDR3 bases are TGTGCCATCAGCCCGGGGAAGGGACCCTACAATGAGCAGTTCTTC. Encoded protein: CAISPGKGPYNEQFF.

The chain links TRBV7-2 to TRBJ2-5, with 15 bases matching TRBD2. Germline values: CDR1 SGHTA, CDR2 FQGNSA. The V gene end was trimmed by 5 bases and the J gene end by 4 bases; junction bases not matched to a gene: 11. The CDR3 consists of 18 residues. The CDR3 here is CASSRTSGGGIRRETQYF. DNA of the CDR3: TGTGCCAGCAGCAGGACTAGCGGGGGGGGTATCCGGCGAGAGACCCAGTACTTC.

V is TRBV2 and J is TRBJ2-7, with D possibly matching TRBD1 (6 bases). Trimming removed 6 bases at V and 0 bases at J, with 12 bases between. CDR1 is SNHLY, CDR2 FYNNEI, per germline. CDR3 size: 14 residues. The CDR3 spells CASRFMDSSYEQYF. CDR3 DNA sequence: TGTGCCAGCAGGTTTATGGACAGCTCCTACGAGCAGTACTTC. Full variable domain (remainder filled in from reference TRBV2 and TRBJ2-7): EPEVTQTPSHQVTQMGQEVILRCVPISNHLYFYWYRQILGQKVEFLVSFYNNEISEKSEIFDDQFSVERPDGSNFTLKIRSTKLEDSAMYFCASRFMDSSYEQYFGPGTRLTVT.

Comments on this clonotype: Compared with germline, one end of the junction differs, possibly owing to a read error. The CDR3 loop reads CASSPRTSGRVYSEQFF. The CDR3 nucleotides are TGTGCCAGCAGCCCACGGACTAGCGGGAGGGTGTACAGTGAGCAGTTCTTC. The chain carries TRBV11-2 and TRBJ2-1, with 15 nucleotides matching TRBD2. This CDR3 contains 17 residues. Germline assignment: CDR1 SGHAT and CDR2 FQNNGV.

The chain has TRBV11-2 and TRBJ2-1, with unresolved D. V was trimmed by 0 bases and J by 11 bases, leaving 11 bases between them. The CDR3 extends over 13 amino acids. Germline values: CDR1 SGHAT, CDR2 FQNNGV. CDR3 sequence reads: CASSLDGPGQQFF. Written as DNA, the CDR3 is TGTGCCAGCAGCTTAGATGGACCGGGTCAGCAGTTCTTC.

The chain employs TRBV20-1 and TRBJ2-6; TRBD2 aligns across 9 bases. The V and J ends lost 3 bases and 0 bases, in that order; junction bases with no gene match: 3. This CDR3 has 16 residues. CDR1 is DFQATT and CDR2 is SNEGSKA in the germline V gene (reference sequence). DNA of the CDR3: TGCAGTGCTAGTAGCGGGGGATCCTCTGGGGCCAACGTCCTGACTTTC. Amino acid sequence: CSASSGGSSGANVLTF.

This clonotype has a handful of counts. The chain employs TRBV4-2 and TRBJ1-1; 9 bases align to TRBD1. With 4 bases clipped from V and 1 base from J, the junction kept 13 bases outside the gene matches. From germline, CDR1 is LGHNA and CDR2 YNFKEQ. CDR3 length: 18 residues. The CDR3 reads CASSPQGARSLKNTEAFF. The CDR3, as DNA: TGTGCCAGCAGCCCACAGGGGGCGAGGAGCTTAAAGAACACTGAAGCTTTCTTT.

The chain recombines TRBV7-9 with TRBJ1-3, with D perhaps TRBD1 (6 bases). The CDR3 has 18 amino acids. The germline gives CDR1 SEHNR, CDR2 FQNEAQ (reference sequence). V was shortened by 1 base and J by 0 bases, with 16 bases between the two germline ends. The CDR3 reads CASSLVMAGEFSGNTIYF. CDR3 nucleotide sequence: TGTGCCAGCAGCTTAGTAATGGCAGGGGAATTCTCTGGAAACACCATATATTTT.